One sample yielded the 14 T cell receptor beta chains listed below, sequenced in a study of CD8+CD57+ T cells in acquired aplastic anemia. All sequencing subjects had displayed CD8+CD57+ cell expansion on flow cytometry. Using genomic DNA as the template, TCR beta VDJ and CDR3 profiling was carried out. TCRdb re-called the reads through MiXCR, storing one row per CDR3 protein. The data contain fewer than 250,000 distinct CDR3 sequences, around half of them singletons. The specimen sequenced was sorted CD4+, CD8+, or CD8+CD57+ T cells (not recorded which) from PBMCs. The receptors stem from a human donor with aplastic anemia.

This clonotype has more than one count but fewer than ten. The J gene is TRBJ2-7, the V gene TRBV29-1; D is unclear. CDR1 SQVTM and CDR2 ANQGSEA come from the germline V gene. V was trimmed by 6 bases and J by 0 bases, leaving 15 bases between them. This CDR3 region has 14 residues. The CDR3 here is CSVRTGRLSYEQYF. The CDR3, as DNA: TGCAGCGTCCGTACGGGTCGCCTCTCCTACGAGCAGTACTTC.

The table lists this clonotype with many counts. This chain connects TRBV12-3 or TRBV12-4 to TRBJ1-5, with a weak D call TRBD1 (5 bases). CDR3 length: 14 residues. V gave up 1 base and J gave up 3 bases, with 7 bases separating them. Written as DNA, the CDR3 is TGTGCCAGCAGTTTAGGAGGGGACAATCAGCCCCAGCATTTT. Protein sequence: CASSLGGDNQPQHF.

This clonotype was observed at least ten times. CDR3 DNA sequence: TGCGCCAGCAGTGAGATCCGACAGAGTAACTATGGCTACACCTTC. Its protein product is CASSEIRQSNYGYTF. The rearrangement links TRBV10-2 to TRBJ1-2; the D gene is possibly TRBD1 (5 bases). Between the trimmed V and J ends, which lost 2 bases and 1 base, there was a span of 11 bases. CDR1 WSHSY and CDR2 SAAADI come from the germline V gene. This CDR3 comprises 15 residues.

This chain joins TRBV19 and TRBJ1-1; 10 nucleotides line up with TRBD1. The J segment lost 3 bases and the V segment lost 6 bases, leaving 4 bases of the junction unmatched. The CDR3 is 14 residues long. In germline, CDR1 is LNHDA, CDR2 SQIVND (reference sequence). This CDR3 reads CASRKGQGYTEAFF. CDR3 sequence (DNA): TGTGCCAGTAGGAAGGGACAGGGGTACACTGAAGCTTTCTTT.

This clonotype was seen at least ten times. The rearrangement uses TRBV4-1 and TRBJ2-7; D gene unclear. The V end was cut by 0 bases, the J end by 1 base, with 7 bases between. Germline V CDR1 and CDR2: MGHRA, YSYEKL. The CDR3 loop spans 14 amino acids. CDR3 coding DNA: TGCGCCAGCAGCCAAGAAAAGATTTCCTACGAGCAGTACTTC. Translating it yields CASSQEKISYEQYF.

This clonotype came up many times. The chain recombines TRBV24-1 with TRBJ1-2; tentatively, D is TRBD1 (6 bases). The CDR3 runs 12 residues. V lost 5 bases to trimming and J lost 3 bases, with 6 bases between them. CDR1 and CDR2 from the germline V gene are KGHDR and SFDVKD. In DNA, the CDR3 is TGTGCCACCAGTGGGACAGACTATGGCTACACCTTC. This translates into CATSGTDYGYTF.

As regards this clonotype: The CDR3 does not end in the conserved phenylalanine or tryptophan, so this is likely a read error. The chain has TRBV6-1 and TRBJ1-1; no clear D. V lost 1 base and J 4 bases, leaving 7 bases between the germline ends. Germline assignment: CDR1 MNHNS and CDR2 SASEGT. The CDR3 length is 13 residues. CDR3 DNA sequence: TGTGCCAGCAGTGAAGGGGAGGTCACTGAAGCTTTCCTT. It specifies CASSEGEVTEAFL.

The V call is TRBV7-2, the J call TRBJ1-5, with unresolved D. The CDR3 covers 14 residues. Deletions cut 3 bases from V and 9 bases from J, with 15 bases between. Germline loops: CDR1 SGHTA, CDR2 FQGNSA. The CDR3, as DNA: TGTGCCAGCAGCTTTCAGGACGGTTGGTGGCCCCAGCATTTT. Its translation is CASSFQDGWWPQHF.

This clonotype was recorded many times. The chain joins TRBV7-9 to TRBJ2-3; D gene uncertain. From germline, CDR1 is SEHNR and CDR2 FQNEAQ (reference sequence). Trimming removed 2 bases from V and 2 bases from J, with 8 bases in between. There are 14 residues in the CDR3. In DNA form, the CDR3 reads TGTGCCAGCAGCTTATTTACTGTCACAGATACGCAGTATTTT. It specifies CASSLFTVTDTQYF. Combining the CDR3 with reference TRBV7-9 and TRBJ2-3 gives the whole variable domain DTGVSQNPRHKITKRGQNVTFRCDPISEHNRLYWYRQTLGQGPEFLTYFQNEAQLEKSRLLSDRFSAERPKGSFSTLEIQRTEQGDSAMYLCASSLFTVTDTQYFGPGTRLTVL.

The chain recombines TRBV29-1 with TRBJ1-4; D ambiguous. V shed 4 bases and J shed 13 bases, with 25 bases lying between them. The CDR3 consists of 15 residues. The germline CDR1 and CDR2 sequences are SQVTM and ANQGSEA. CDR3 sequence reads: CSVVPVRTLRGILFF. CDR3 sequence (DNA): TGCAGCGTTGTTCCCGTGCGGACCCTACGAGGAATACTGTTTTTT.

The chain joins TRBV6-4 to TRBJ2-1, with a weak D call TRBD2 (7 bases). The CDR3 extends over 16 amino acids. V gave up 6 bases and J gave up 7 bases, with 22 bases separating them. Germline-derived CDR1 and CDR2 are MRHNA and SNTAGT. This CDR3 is CASSDEPGGVLNEQFF. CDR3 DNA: TGTGCCAGCAGCGACGAGCCGGGGGGCGTTTTGAATGAGCAGTTCTTC.

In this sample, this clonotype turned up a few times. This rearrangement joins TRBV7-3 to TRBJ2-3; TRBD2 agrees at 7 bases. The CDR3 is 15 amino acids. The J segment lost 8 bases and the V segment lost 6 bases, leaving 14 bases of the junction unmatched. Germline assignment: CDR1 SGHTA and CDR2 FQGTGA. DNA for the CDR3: TGTGCCAGCAGTCTCTCAGCGGGGCCCCGGGGTACGCAGTATTTT. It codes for CASSLSAGPRGTQYF. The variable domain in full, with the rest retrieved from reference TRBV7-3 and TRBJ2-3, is GAGVSQTPSNKVTEKGKYVELRCDPISGHTALYWYRQSLGQGPEFLIYFQGTGAADDSGLPNDRFFAVRPEGSVSTLKIQRTERGDSAVYLCASSLSAGPRGTQYFGPGTRLTVL.

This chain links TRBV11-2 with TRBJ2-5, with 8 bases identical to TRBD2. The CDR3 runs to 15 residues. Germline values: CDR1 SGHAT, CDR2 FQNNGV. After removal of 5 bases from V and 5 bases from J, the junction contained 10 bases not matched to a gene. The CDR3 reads CASSERLAGGETQYF. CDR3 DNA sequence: TGTGCCAGCAGCGAGAGGCTAGCGGGCGGGGAGACCCAGTACTTC. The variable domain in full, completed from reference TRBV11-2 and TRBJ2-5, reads EAGVAQSPRYKIIEKRQSVAFWCNPISGHATLYWYQQILGQGPKLLIQFQNNGVVDDSQLPKDRFSAERLKGVDSTLKIQPAKLEDSAVYLCASSERLAGGETQYFGPGTRLLVL.

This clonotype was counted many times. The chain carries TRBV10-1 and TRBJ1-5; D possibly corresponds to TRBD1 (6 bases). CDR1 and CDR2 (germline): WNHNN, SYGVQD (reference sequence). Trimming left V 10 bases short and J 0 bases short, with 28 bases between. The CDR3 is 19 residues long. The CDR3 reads CANLELGGKGKYSNQPQHF. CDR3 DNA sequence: TGCGCCAACCTAGAATTAGGGGGAAAGGGAAAGTATAGCAATCAGCCCCAGCATTTT.